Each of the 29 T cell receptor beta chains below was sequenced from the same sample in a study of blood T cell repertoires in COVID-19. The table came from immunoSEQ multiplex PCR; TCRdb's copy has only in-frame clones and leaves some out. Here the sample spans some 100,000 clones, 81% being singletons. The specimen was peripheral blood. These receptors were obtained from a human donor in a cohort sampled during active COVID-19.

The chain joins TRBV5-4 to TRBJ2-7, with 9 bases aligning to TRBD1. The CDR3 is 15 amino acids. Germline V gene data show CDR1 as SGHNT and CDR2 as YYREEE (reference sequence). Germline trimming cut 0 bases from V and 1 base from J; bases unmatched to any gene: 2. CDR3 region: CASSLGTGDSYEQYF. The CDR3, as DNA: TGTGCCAGCAGCTTGGGGACAGGGGATTCCTACGAGCAGTACTTC.

The DNA for the CDR3 is TGTGCCTGGAGATCGGCTAACTATGGCTACACCTTC. It is translated as CAWRSANYGYTF. The chain recombines TRBV30 with TRBJ1-2, with unresolved D. The V end lost 3 bases, the J end lost 0 bases, and 5 bases lay between the germline ends. This CDR3 has 12 residues. Germline CDR1 reads GTSNPN; CDR2 reads SVGIG (reference sequence).

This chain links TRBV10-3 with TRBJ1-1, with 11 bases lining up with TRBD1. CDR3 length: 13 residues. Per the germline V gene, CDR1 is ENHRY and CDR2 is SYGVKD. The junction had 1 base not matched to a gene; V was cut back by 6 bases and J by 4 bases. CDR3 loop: CAIRGTGGTEAFF. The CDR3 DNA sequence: TGTGCCATCAGGGGGACAGGGGGCACTGAAGCTTTCTTT.

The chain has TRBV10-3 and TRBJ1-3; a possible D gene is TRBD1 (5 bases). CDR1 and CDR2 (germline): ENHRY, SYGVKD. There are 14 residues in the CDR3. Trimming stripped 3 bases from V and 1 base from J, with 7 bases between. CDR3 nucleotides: TGTGCCATCAGTGATTCAGGGTCTGGAAACACCATATATTTT. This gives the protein CAISDSGSGNTIYF.

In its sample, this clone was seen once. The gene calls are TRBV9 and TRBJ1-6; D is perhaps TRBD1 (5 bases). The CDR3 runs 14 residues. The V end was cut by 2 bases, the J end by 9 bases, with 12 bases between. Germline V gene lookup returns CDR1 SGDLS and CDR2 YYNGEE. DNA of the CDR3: TGTGCCAGCAGCGTGGGACTCCTGGTTTCACCCCTCCACTTT. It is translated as CASSVGLLVSPLHF.

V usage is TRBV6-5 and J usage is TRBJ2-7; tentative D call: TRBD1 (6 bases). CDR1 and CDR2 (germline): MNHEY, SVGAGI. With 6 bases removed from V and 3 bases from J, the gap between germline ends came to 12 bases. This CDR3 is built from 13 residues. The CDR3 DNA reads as TGTGCCAGCAGAACGGACAGCCTCTACGAGCAGTACTTC. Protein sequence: CASRTDSLYEQYF.

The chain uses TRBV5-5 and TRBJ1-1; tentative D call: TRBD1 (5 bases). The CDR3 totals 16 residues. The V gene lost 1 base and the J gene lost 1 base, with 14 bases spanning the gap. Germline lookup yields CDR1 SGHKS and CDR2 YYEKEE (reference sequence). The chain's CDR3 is CASSLTARGSNTEAFF. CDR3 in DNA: TGTGCCAGCAGCTTGACCGCCCGGGGGTCGAACACTGAAGCTTTCTTT. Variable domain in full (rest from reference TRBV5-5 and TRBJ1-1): DAGVTQSPTHLIKTRGQQVTLRCSPISGHKSVSWYQQVLGQGPQFIFQYYEKEERGRGNFPDRFSARQFPNYSSELNVNALLLGDSALYLCASSLTARGSNTEAFFGQGTRLTVV.

CDR3 sequence: CAWNRGWTSGSDSSYEQYF. The CDR3 DNA reads TGTGCCTGGAACCGGGGGTGGACTAGCGGGAGCGATAGCTCCTACGAGCAGTACTTC. The chain employs TRBV30 and TRBJ2-7, with TRBD2 identical over 13 bases. Germline assignment: CDR1 GTSNPN and CDR2 SVGIG (reference sequence). The trim removed 4 bases at V and 0 bases at J, leaving 15 bases unmatched. This CDR3 region has 19 residues.

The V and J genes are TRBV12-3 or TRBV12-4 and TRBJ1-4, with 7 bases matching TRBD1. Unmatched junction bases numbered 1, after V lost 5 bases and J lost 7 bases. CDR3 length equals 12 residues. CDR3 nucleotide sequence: TGTGCCAGCAGTCGACAGGGTGAAAAACTGTTTTTT. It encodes CASSRQGEKLFF.

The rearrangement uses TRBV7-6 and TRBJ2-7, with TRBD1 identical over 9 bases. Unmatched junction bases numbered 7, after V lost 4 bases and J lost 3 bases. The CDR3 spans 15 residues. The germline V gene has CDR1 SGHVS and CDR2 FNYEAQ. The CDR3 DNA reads TGTGCCAGCAGCTCACCCGCGACAGGGGGCTACGAGCAGTACTTC. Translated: CASSSPATGGYEQYF.

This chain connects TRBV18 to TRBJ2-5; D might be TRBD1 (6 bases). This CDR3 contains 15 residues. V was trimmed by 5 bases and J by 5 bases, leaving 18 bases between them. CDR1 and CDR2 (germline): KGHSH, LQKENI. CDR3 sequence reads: CASSSRRGVLETQYF. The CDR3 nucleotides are TGTGCCAGCTCATCGCGCAGGGGAGTTTTGGAGACCCAGTACTTC.

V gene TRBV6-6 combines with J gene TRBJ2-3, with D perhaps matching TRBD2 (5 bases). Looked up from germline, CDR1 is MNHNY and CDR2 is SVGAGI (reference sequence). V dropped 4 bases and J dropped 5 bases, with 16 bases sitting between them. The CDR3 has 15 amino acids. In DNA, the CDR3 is TGTGCCAGCAGTTCCCGGGATCCCGGGTTAGATACGCAGTATTTT. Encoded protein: CASSSRDPGLDTQYF.

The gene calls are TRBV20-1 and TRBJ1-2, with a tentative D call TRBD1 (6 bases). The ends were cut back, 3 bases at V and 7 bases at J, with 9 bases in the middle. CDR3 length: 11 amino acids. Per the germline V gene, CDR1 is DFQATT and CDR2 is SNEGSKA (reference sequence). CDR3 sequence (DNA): TGCAGTGCTAGCTTAGGGGGTGGCTACACCTTC. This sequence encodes CSASLGGGYTF.

The CDR3 region is CATSRVQGDTYEQYF. CDR3 bases: TGTGCCACCAGCAGGGTACAGGGGGATACCTACGAGCAGTACTTC. The chain couples TRBV15 to TRBJ2-7, with TRBD1 matching 8 bases. The CDR3 length is 15 residues. Germline V gene lookup returns CDR1 LNHNV and CDR2 YYDKDF (reference sequence). V lost 3 bases and J lost 2; bases outside the gene matches: 6.

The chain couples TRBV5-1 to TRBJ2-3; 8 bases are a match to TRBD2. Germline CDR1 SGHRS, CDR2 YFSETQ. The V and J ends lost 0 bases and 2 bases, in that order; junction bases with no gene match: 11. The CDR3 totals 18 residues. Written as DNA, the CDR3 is TGCGCCAGCAGCTTGGCCCCGCGGCGCGGGGGGTCCACAGATACGCAGTATTTT. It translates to CASSLAPRRGGSTDTQYF.

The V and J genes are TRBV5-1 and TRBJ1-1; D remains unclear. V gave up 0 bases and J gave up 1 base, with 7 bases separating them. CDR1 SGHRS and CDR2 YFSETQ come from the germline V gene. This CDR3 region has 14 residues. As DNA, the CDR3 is TGCGCCAGCAGCTTGGGACAATCGAACACTGAAGCTTTCTTT. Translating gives CASSLGQSNTEAFF.

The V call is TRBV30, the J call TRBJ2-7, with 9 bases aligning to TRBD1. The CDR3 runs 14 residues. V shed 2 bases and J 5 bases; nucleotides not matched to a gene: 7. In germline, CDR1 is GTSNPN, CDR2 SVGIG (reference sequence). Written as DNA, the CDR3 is TGTGCCTGGAGTTTTTCGACAGGGGGTGACGAGCAGTACTTC. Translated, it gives CAWSFSTGGDEQYF.

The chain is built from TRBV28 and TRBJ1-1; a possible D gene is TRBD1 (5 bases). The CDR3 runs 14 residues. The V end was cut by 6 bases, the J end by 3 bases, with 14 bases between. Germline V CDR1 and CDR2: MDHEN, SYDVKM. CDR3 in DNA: TGTGCCAGCAGCATTAGGACATCCTACACTGAAGCTTTCTTT. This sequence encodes CASSIRTSYTEAFF. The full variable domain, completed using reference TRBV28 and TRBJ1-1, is DVKVTQSSRYLVKRTGEKVFLECVQDMDHENMFWYRQDPGLGLRLIYFSYDVKMKEKGDIPEGYSVSREKKERFSLILESASTNQTSMYLCASSIRTSYTEAFFGQGTRLTVV.

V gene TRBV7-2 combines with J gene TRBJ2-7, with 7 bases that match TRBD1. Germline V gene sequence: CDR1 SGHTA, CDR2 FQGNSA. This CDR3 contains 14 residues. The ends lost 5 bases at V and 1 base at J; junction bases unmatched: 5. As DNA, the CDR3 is TGTGCCAGCAGCAGGACAGGAAATTCCTACGAGCAGTACTTC. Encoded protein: CASSRTGNSYEQYF. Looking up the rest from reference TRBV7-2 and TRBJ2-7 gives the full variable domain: GAGVSQSPSNKVTEKGKDVELRCDPISGHTALYWYRQSLGQGLEFLIYFQGNSAPDKSGLPSDRFSAERTGGSVSTLTIQRTQQEDSAVYLCASSRTGNSYEQYFGPGTRLTVT.

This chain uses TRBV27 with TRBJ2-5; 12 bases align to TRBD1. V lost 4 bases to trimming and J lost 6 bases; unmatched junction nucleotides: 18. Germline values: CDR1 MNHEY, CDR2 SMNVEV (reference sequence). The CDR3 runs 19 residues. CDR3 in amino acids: CASSSLLNPGTGGGKTQYF. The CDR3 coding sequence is TGTGCCAGCAGTTCATTGCTTAATCCCGGGACAGGGGGCGGGAAGACCCAGTACTTC.

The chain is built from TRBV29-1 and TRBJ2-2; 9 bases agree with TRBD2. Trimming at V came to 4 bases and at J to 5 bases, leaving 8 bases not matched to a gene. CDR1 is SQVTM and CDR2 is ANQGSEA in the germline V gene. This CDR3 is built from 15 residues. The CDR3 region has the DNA TGCAGCGTTGTTAGCGGGAGTAGGAAAACCGGGGAGCTGTTTTTT. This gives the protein CSVVSGSRKTGELFF.

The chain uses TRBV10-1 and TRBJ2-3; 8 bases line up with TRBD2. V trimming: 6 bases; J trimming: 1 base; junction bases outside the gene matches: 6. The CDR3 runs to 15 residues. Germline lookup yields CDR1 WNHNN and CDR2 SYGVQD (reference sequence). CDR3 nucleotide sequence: TGCGCCAGCAGCGACGGACTAGCCCGCACAGATACGCAGTATTTT. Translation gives CASSDGLARTDTQYF.

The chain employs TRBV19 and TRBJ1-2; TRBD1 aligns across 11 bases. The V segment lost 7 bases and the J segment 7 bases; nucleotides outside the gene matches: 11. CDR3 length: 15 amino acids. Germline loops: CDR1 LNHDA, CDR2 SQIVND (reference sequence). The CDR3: CASNPRDRGFGGYTF. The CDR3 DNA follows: TGTGCCAGTAACCCCCGGGACAGGGGGTTTGGTGGCTACACCTTC.

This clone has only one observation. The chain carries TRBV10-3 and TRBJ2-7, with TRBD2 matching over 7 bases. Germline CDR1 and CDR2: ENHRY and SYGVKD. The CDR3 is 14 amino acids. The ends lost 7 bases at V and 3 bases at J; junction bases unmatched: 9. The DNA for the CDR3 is TGTGCCATCACTATAGGACTAGTCCGCTACGAGCAGTACTTC. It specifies CAITIGLVRYEQYF.

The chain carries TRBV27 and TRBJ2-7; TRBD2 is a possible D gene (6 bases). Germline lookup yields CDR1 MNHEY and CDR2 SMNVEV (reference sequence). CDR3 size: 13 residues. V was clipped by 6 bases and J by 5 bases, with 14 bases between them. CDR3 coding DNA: TGTGCCAGCAGAATTGGAGGGCGCCACGAGCAGTACTTC. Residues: CASRIGGRHEQYF.

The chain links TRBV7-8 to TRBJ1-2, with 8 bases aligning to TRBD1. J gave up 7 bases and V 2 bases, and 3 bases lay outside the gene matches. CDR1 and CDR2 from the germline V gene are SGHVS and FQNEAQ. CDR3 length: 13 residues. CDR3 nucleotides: TGTGCCAGCAGCTTAACAGGGGGAAGTGGCTACACCTTC. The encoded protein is CASSLTGGSGYTF. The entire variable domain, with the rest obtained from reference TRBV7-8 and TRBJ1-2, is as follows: GAGVSQSPRYKVAKRGQDVALRCDPISGHVSLFWYQQALGQGPEFLTYFQNEAQLDKSGLPSDRFFAERPEGSVSTLKIQRTQQEDSAVYLCASSLTGGSGYTFGSGTRLTVV.

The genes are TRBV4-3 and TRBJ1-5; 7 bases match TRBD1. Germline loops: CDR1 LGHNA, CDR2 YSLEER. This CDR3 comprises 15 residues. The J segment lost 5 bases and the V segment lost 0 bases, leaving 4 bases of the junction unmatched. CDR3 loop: CASSQDRTGYQPQHF. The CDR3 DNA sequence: TGCGCCAGCAGCCAAGACCGGACAGGTTATCAGCCCCAGCATTTT.

This CDR3 reads CASSVTAGGGYGYTF. The DNA of the CDR3 is TGTGCCAGCAGCGTGACCGCAGGGGGTGGGTATGGCTACACCTTC. The rearrangement links TRBV7-2 to TRBJ1-2; 7 bases are a match to TRBD1. There are 15 residues in the CDR3. Trimming removed 5 bases from V and 5 bases from J; junction bases left unmatched: 11. The germline gives CDR1 SGHTA, CDR2 FQGNSA.

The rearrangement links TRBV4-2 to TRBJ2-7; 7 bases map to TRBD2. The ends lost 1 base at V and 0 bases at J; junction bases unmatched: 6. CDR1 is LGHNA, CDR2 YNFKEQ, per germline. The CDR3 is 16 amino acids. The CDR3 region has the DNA TGTGCCAGCAGCCAAGTGGCGGGGGATAGCTCCTACGAGCAGTACTTC. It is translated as CASSQVAGDSSYEQYF.